These 25 T cell receptor beta chains were sequenced from one sample in a study of blood T cells in healthy people across ages. A second PCR, run for roughly 7 to 11 cycles, used a sample-barcoded 5' primer plus a J-beta primer mix. TCRdb re-derived calls from the 5' RACE reads in MiXCR, one entry per CDR3 protein. The table shows approximately 2,000,000 distinct CDR3 sequences, with around 42% occurring only once. Sequencing was performed on blood. The receptors stem from a human donor in good health.

In regard to this clonotype: A junction boundary mismatches the germline segment, possibly from a read error. The V gene is TRBV7-8, the J gene TRBJ2-1, with D possibly TRBD2 on 7 matching bases. The V gene's germline CDR1 is SGHVS and CDR2 FQNEAQ. This CDR3 has 12 residues. The CDR3 nucleotides read TGTGCCAGCAGCTGGGGGGGCAATAAGCAGTTCTTC. It yields the protein CASSWGGNKQFF.

The chain carries TRBV7-9 and TRBJ2-7; D call uncertain. Per germline, CDR1 SEHNR and CDR2 FQNEAQ (reference sequence). This CDR3 spans 13 amino acids. V shed 1 base and J shed 3 bases, with 7 bases lying between them. The CDR3 spells CASSLEWFYEQYF. CDR3 sequence (DNA): TGTGCCAGCAGCTTAGAGTGGTTCTACGAGCAGTACTTC. The entire variable domain, with the rest obtained from reference TRBV7-9 and TRBJ2-7, is as follows: DTGVSQNPRHKITKRGQNVTFRCDPISEHNRLYWYRQTLGQGPEFLTYFQNEAQLEKSRLLSDRFSAERPKGSFSTLEIQRTEQGDSAMYLCASSLEWFYEQYFGPGTRLTVT.

Comment on this clonotype: A much larger clonotype is one base distant, so this may be a read error. The chain links TRBV6-4 to TRBJ2-1; TRBD1 aligns across 7 bases. TRBJ2-7 explains the end of the DNA better; the J call may be wrong. The germline V gene has CDR1 MRHNA and CDR2 SNTAGT. There are 13 residues in the CDR3. In nucleotides, the CDR3 is TGTGCCAGCAGTGGGGACAGCTACAATGAGCAGTACTTC. Its protein product is CASSGDSYNEQYF.

At least ten counts were recorded for this clonotype. For the CDR3, the DNA is TGTGCCAGCAGTTACACAGGGGGCACTGAAGCTTTCTTT. Encoded protein: CASSYTGGTEAFF. This chain connects TRBV6-5 to TRBJ1-1, with 8 bases aligning to TRBD1. V shed 2 bases and J 4 bases; nucleotides not matched to a gene: 0. The CDR3 runs to 13 residues. The germline gives CDR1 MNHEY, CDR2 SVGAGI.

This clonotype came up a few times. This sequence joins TRBV20-1 and TRBJ2-4, with 7 bases aligning to TRBD1. CDR3 size: 14 residues. Germline V gene lookup returns CDR1 DFQATT and CDR2 SNEGSKA (reference sequence). The V segment lost 0 bases and the J segment 5 bases; nucleotides outside the gene matches: 4. CDR3 loop: CSARDSGTENIQYF. CDR3 DNA: TGCAGTGCTAGAGACTCCGGGACAGAAAACATTCAGTACTTC.

The chain couples TRBV5-1 to TRBJ2-1; D may correspond to TRBD1 or TRBD2 (6 bases each). Trimming took off 0 bases at V and 2 bases at J, with 12 bases between the two ends. CDR1 SGHRS and CDR2 YFSETQ come from the germline V gene. This CDR3 region has 16 residues. The CDR3 loop reads CASSLAGGRAYNEQFF. The CDR3 DNA sequence: TGCGCCAGCAGCTTGGCCGGGGGCAGAGCCTACAATGAGCAGTTCTTC.

This clonotype was detected a few times. The chain couples TRBV10-3 to TRBJ1-6; no clear D. Per germline, CDR1 ENHRY and CDR2 SYGVKD. Deletions cut 6 bases from V and 7 bases from J, with 10 bases between. The CDR3 is made up of 13 amino acids. CDR3 loop: CAISSQPNSPLHF. For the CDR3, the DNA is TGTGCCATCAGCTCGCAGCCGAATTCACCCCTCCACTTT.

J is TRBJ1-2 and V is TRBV5-1; tentatively, D is TRBD1 (5 bases). The V end lost 6 bases, the J end lost 4 bases, and 13 bases lay between the germline ends. The CDR3 is 13 residues long. Germline assignment: CDR1 SGHRS and CDR2 YFSETQ. The CDR3, as DNA: TGCGCCAGCACGCAGGGAGAGCCCTATGGCTACACCTTC. Amino acids: CASTQGEPYGYTF.

The chain couples TRBV15 to TRBJ2-3, with 11 bases fitting TRBD1. The V segment lost 0 bases and the J segment 0 bases; nucleotides outside the gene matches: 2. CDR3 length: 17 residues. In germline, CDR1 is LNHNV, CDR2 YYDKDF (reference sequence). CDR3 sequence (DNA): TGTGCCACCAGCAGAGATGGGACAGGGGGGAGCACAGATACGCAGTATTTT. It translates to CATSRDGTGGSTDTQYF.

The chain has TRBV18 and TRBJ2-7; D not certain. Germline values: CDR1 KGHSH, CDR2 LQKENI. Trimming stripped 1 base from V and 2 bases from J, with 12 bases between. This CDR3 is built from 15 residues. Written as DNA, the CDR3 is TGTGCCAGCTCACCACGGTTAGGTGGCACCTACGAGCAGTACTTC. As protein: CASSPRLGGTYEQYF. The full variable domain, rest sourced from reference TRBV18 and TRBJ2-7, is NAGVMQNPRHLVRRRGQEARLRCSPMKGHSHVYWYRQLPEEGLKFMVYLQKENIIDESGMPKERFSAEFPKEGPSILRIQQVVRGDSAAYFCASSPRLGGTYEQYFGPGTRLTVT.

A note on this clonotype: This clone may be a read error of a much larger clone one base away. J is TRBJ2-5 and V is TRBV12-3 or TRBV12-4; D possibly corresponds to TRBD1 (5 bases). This CDR3 is built from 12 residues. The CDR3 protein is CAGSLWGETQYF. As DNA, the CDR3 is TGTGCCGGCAGTTTGTGGGGCGAGACCCAGTACTTC.

CDR3: CASSEFLASGQGLGKNTEAFF. The CDR3 DNA follows: TGTGCCAGCAGTGAATTTCTCGCCTCGGGACAGGGTCTCGGAAAGAACACTGAAGCTTTCTTT. J is TRBJ1-1 and V is TRBV25-1; TRBD1 matches at 9 bases. The CDR3 spans 21 residues. J was trimmed by 1 base and V by 1 base; bases with no gene match: 19. Germline-derived CDR1 and CDR2 are MGHDK and SYGVNS.

J is TRBJ1-1 and V is TRBV29-1; the match to TRBD1 covers 10 bases. The CDR3 is 13 residues long. Losses at the gene ends were 6 bases for V and 10 bases for J; bases not matched to a gene: 11. Per germline, CDR1 SQVTM and CDR2 ANQGSEA. CDR3: CSVLTGGQVVAFF. CDR3 in DNA: TGCAGCGTCCTGACAGGGGGCCAAGTTGTAGCTTTCTTT.

The V call is TRBV20-1, the J call TRBJ1-6, with a weak D call TRBD1 (5 bases). The CDR3 runs to 13 residues. Germline V gene sequence: CDR1 DFQATT, CDR2 SNEGSKA (reference sequence). V lost 3 bases and J lost 10, with 13 bases in between. The CDR3 DNA sequence: TGCAGTGCTAGGGGGCAGCCTGGCTCACCCCTCCACTTT. Protein sequence: CSARGQPGSPLHF.

The chain links TRBV20-1 to TRBJ1-5; TRBD1 matches 7 bases. The CDR3 sequence is 16 residues long. In germline, CDR1 is DFQATT, CDR2 SNEGSKA (reference sequence). The J segment lost 6 bases and the V segment lost 5 bases, leaving 16 bases of the junction unmatched. For the CDR3, the DNA is TGCAGTGCTCCTTTCGTCAGGGGGAGGGGGGGTCAGCCCCAGCATTTT. As protein: CSAPFVRGRGGQPQHF.

The genes are TRBV5-1 and TRBJ2-7; TRBD1 might be the D (6 bases). Trimming took off 2 bases at V and 7 bases at J, with 16 bases between the two ends. Germline V gene sequence: CDR1 SGHRS, CDR2 YFSETQ. The CDR3 extends over 14 amino acids. CDR3 region: CASSLQGPPDEQYF. The CDR3 region has the DNA TGCGCCAGCAGCTTACAGGGCCCCCCTGATGAGCAGTACTTC.

The V gene is TRBV29-1, the J gene TRBJ2-2; the match to TRBD2 covers 7 bases. Per the germline V gene, CDR1 is SQVTM and CDR2 is ANQGSEA. The J segment lost 5 bases and the V segment lost 0 bases, leaving 9 bases of the junction unmatched. The CDR3 is 16 residues long. CDR3 bases: TGCAGCGTTGAAGAGACGGGGGAGGGAAGGACCGGGGAGCTGTTTTTT. This codes for CSVEETGEGRTGELFF.

The table lists this clonotype with a count of one. The rearrangement joins TRBV20-1 to TRBJ2-3, with D maybe TRBD2 (6 bases). The CDR3 contains 13 residues. V lost 1 base to trimming and J lost 6 bases, with 11 bases between them. Germline CDR1 and CDR2: DFQATT and SNEGSKA (reference sequence). The DNA for the CDR3 is TGCAGTGCTAGAGGGCGGGGAAGGGATACGCAGTATTTT. The encoded protein is CSARGRGRDTQYF.

This clonotype has just a few counts. The V gene is TRBV10-3, the J gene TRBJ1-4, with unresolved D. This CDR3 spans 12 amino acids. V was shortened by 2 bases and J by 8 bases, with 6 bases between the two germline ends. Germline CDR1 reads ENHRY; CDR2 reads SYGVKD. The CDR3 DNA follows: TGTGCCATCAGTGAGGGAGTGGAAAAACTGTTTTTT. Residues: CAISEGVEKLFF.

This clonotype was counted only a few times. The genes are TRBV11-3 and TRBJ2-5; the match to TRBD2 covers 9 bases. The CDR3 runs 15 residues. V dropped 1 base and J dropped 1; count of bases not matched to a gene: 1. The germline V gene has CDR1 SGHNT and CDR2 YENEEA. The CDR3 here is CASSLGTSVQETQYF. The DNA for the CDR3 is TGTGCCAGCAGCTTAGGGACTAGCGTCCAAGAGACCCAGTACTTC.

The chain combines TRBV20-1 with TRBJ1-2; perhaps TRBD1 as D (6 bases). The CDR3 has 14 residues. CDR1 and CDR2 (germline): DFQATT, SNEGSKA (reference sequence). The V gene lost 6 bases and the J gene lost 2 bases, with 16 bases spanning the gap. The CDR3 is CSALTSGANYGYTF. DNA for the CDR3: TGCAGTGCGCTTACCTCAGGGGCCAACTATGGCTACACCTTC.

The chain joins TRBV4-1 to TRBJ1-4, with no clear D. This CDR3 is built from 13 residues. Germline loops: CDR1 MGHRA, CDR2 YSYEKL. V was shortened by 0 bases and J by 8 bases, with 7 bases between the two germline ends. CDR3 in DNA: TGCGCCAGCAGCCAAGAGCCACGGGAAAAACTGTTTTTT. Translating gives CASSQEPREKLFF.

This clonotype appeared many times. This rearrangement joins TRBV4-2 to TRBJ2-7; no clear D gene. The CDR3 has 11 residues. V lost 0 bases, J lost 5 bases, and 2 bases lay in between. Per the germline V gene, CDR1 is LGHNA and CDR2 is YNFKEQ. For the CDR3, the DNA is TGTGCCAGCAGCCAAGAGGACGAGCAGTACTTC. Its protein product is CASSQEDEQYF.

This chain links TRBV5-6 with TRBJ1-1; D possibly corresponds to TRBD1 (5 bases). V was pared by 4 bases and J by 3 bases, with 19 bases between. Germline V gives CDR1 SGHDT, CDR2 YYEEEE. This CDR3 region has 16 residues. The CDR3 DNA is TGTGCCAGCAGCCGATCTTCTACAGGTACCTACACTGAAGCTTTCTTT. It translates to CASSRSSTGTYTEAFF.

This clonotype was found a few times. The chain uses TRBV7-3 and TRBJ2-2; D assignment may be TRBD1 or TRBD2 (5 bases each). This CDR3 region has 14 residues. Germline CDR1 and CDR2: SGHTA and FQGTGA. Deletions cut 4 bases from V and 2 bases from J, with 8 bases between. The CDR3: CASSSRDNTGELFF. CDR3 sequence (DNA): TGTGCCAGCAGCTCCCGGGACAACACCGGGGAGCTGTTTTTT.